The entry below describes one T cell receptor beta chain. Its antigen is still unknown. With V trimmed by 7 bases and J by 5 bases, 6 bases remained unmatched. Germline-derived CDR1 and CDR2 are MNHEY and SMNVEV (reference sequence). The CDR3 extends over 15 amino acids. This entry belongs to a study of T cell responses to AZD1222 COVID-19 vaccine. Whole-study findings and limits: Nearly half of spike-specific TCRs reportedly go after variant regions that carry no mutations.

Sequencing was performed with immunoSEQ multiplex PCR; in TCRdb, only in-frame clones are kept and a portion is missing. The table shows more than 150,000 clones, with 90% to 95% occurring only once. The sample in question was peripheral blood, obtained 28 days after the second AZD1222 dose. The sequence came from an adult who received the AZD1222 COVID-19 vaccine. V is TRBV27 and J is TRBJ2-5; TRBD2 matches 14 bases. CDR3 region: CASNAGLAGVETQYF. The CDR3 bases are TGTGCCAGCAATGCGGGACTAGCGGGAGTCGAGACCCAGTACTTC.